The TCR beta chain described here comes from a study of T-cell reconstitution after alpha-beta-depleted transplantation in children. The germline V gene encodes CDR1 MNHEY and CDR2 SVGAGI. V dropped 2 bases and J dropped 0 bases, with 5 bases sitting between them. There are 14 residues in the CDR3. This clonotype turned up a few times. Researchers prepared the TCRbeta library using unique molecular identifiers, the study reports. TCRdb analysed the PCR reads with MiXCR anew, one entry per CDR3 protein. The data show hundreds of thousands of distinct CDR3 sequences, approximately 29% seen once. Sequenced material: PBMCs from the stem cell graft donor, taken from the stem cell graft. This TCR came from a human donor who donated a stem cell graft to a child with aplastic anemia. The chain recombines TRBV6-5 with TRBJ1-3; no clear D gene. The CDR3 DNA reads TGTGCCAGCAGTTACGGAGCCTCTGGAAACACCATATATTTT. Amino acids: CASSYGASGNTIYF.